Listed below are T cell receptor beta chains from one sample, sequenced in a study of blood T cell repertoires in COVID-19. Profiling relied on immunoSEQ multiplex PCR, and the TCRdb table lists in-frame clones only, not all of them. The sample lists about 280,000 clones, about 90% seen once, with 4.1% in the top ten. Material: PBMCs or T cells enriched from blood (not recorded which). All receptors come from a woman in her 30s with acute COVID-19. The CDR3 runs from the conserved cysteine through the conserved F or W. Fields, in order: CDR3 DNA, CDR3 protein, D gene, V gene, clone size, J gene. D genes are given only for firm matches. Some rows have no size entry. The others give once, few or many, or a class for an expanded clone.

DNA: TGTGCCAGCATTGTTATTTGGGCCCTCCCAACTAGCACAGATACGCAGTATTTT; CDR3: CASIVIWALPTSTDTQYF; D: -; V: TRBV27; size: once; J: TRBJ2-3
DNA: TGTGCCAGCAGCTTCGCAGGGGCCCAGAACACTGAAGCTTTCTTT; CDR3: CASSFAGAQNTEAFF; D: -; V: TRBV7-8; size: -; J: TRBJ1-1
DNA: TGTGCCAGCTCACCAGCCAGGGTTGGGGATAACTATGGCTACACCTTC; CDR3: CASSPARVGDNYGYTF; D: -; V: TRBV18; size: -; J: TRBJ1-2
DNA: TGCGCCAGCAGAGCGGGAGGGGATTTCGACGAGCAGTACTTC; CDR3: CASRAGGDFDEQYF; D: TRBD2; V: TRBV10-2; size: -; J: TRBJ2-7
DNA: TGTGCCAGCAGCTTATTTCGACTAGCGGCTCGTCACTACGAGCAGTACTTC; CDR3: CASSLFRLAARHYEQYF; D: TRBD2; V: TRBV11-2; size: few; J: TRBJ2-7
DNA: TGTGCCAGCAGCGTGAACAGGGCAAGGACCTACGAGCAGTACTTC; CDR3: CASSVNRARTYEQYF; D: -; V: TRBV9; size: -; J: TRBJ2-7
DNA: TGTGCCAGCAGCTTATCCGGGGTGGATACGCAGTATTTT; CDR3: CASSLSGVDTQYF; D: -; V: TRBV7-3; size: -; J: TRBJ2-3
DNA: TGTGCCAGCACTTCAGGGGGGCCTGACGACGAGCAGTACTTC; CDR3: CASTSGGPDDEQYF; D: -; V: TRBV9; size: -; J: TRBJ2-7
DNA: TGCGCCAGCAGCGTAGGCTTCGTGACAGGGTCGACGGAGCAGTACTTC; CDR3: CASSVGFVTGSTEQYF; D: TRBD1; V: TRBV5-1; size: -; J: TRBJ2-7
DNA: TGTGCCAGCAGGCCGGGACTCCTCTACAATGAGCAGTTCTTC; CDR3: CASRPGLLYNEQFF; D: -; V: TRBV2; size: -; J: TRBJ2-1
DNA: TGTGCCAGCTCACCTTTTGCGGGAGAGGGAGAGACCCAGTACTTC; CDR3: CASSPFAGEGETQYF; D: TRBD2; V: TRBV18; size: -; J: TRBJ2-5
DNA: TGTGCCAGCAGCAAGAGGGTCGGGGAGCCCTACAATGAGCAGTTCTTC; CDR3: CASSKRVGEPYNEQFF; D: -; V: TRBV7-9; size: -; J: TRBJ2-1
DNA: TGTGCCAGCAGCCAAGCGGTCCCCGGGGTCAGTGAGCAGTTCTTC; CDR3: CASSQAVPGVSEQFF; D: -; V: TRBV3-1/TRBV3-2; size: -; J: TRBJ2-1
DNA: TGTGCCAGCAGTGAATTGGACTGGAGCTCCTACAATGAGCAGTTCTTC; CDR3: CASSELDWSSYNEQFF; D: -; V: TRBV25-1; size: -; J: TRBJ2-1
DNA: TGTGCCAGCAGTCCGAATCGACAGGGGCTAACCGGGGAGCTGTTTTTT; CDR3: CASSPNRQGLTGELFF; D: TRBD1; V: TRBV27; size: -; J: TRBJ2-2
DNA: TGTGCCAGCAGTTTCATGAACACTGAAGCTTTCTTT; CDR3: CASSFMNTEAFF; D: -; V: TRBV2; size: -; J: TRBJ1-1
DNA: TGTGCCAGCAGCCTCCTAGGACAGGACTATGGCTACACCTTC; CDR3: CASSLLGQDYGYTF; D: TRBD1; V: TRBV5-6; size: -; J: TRBJ1-2
DNA: TGTGCCAGCAGTTACTCAGATAGCGGGAGCACAGATACGCAGTATTTT; CDR3: CASSYSDSGSTDTQYF; D: TRBD2; V: TRBV6-2/TRBV6-3; size: -; J: TRBJ2-3
DNA: TGTGCCAGCAGTTTGGTGGGGGCTGGCTACACCTTC; CDR3: CASSLVGAGYTF; D: -; V: TRBV12-3/TRBV12-4; size: -; J: TRBJ1-2
DNA: TGCGCCAGCAGCGCAGGACAGGCCCAAGAGACCCAGTACTTC; CDR3: CASSAGQAQETQYF; D: TRBD1; V: TRBV5-1; size: once; J: TRBJ2-5
DNA: TGTGCCAGCAGCCCCCTACACAATGAGCAGTTCTTC; CDR3: CASSPLHNEQFF; D: -; V: TRBV7-2; size: -; J: TRBJ2-1
DNA: TGTGCCAGCAGCCATCGGACAGCGCCTCAGGGCTACACCTTC; CDR3: CASSHRTAPQGYTF; D: -; V: TRBV5-4; size: -; J: TRBJ1-2
DNA: TGCAGTGCTAGATTTCAGGGGGGCTACACCTTC; CDR3: CSARFQGGYTF; D: -; V: TRBV20-1; size: -; J: TRBJ1-2
DNA: TGTGCCAGAAAGGACAGGGGAAGAACAGATACGCAGTATTTT; CDR3: CARKDRGRTDTQYF; D: TRBD1; V: TRBV5-3; size: -; J: TRBJ2-3
DNA: TGTGCCAGCAGTTTCGGCACTAATGGCTACACCTTC; CDR3: CASSFGTNGYTF; D: -; V: TRBV12-3/TRBV12-4; size: few; J: TRBJ1-2
DNA: TGTGCCACCCCGGGACAGGGCCTCTCCTACGAGCAGTACTTC; CDR3: CATPGQGLSYEQYF; D: TRBD1; V: TRBV28; size: -; J: TRBJ2-7
DNA: TGTGCCAGTAGTGCAGGATACGAGCAGTACTTC; CDR3: CASSAGYEQYF; D: -; V: TRBV19; size: -; J: TRBJ2-7
DNA: TGCGCCAGCAGCTCCCCAGGGACAGCTGGAAACACCATATATTTT; CDR3: CASSSPGTAGNTIYF; D: TRBD1; V: TRBV5-1; size: -; J: TRBJ1-3
DNA: TGCGCCAGCAGCCAAGATTCGAGCAATGAAAAACTGTTTTTT; CDR3: CASSQDSSNEKLFF; D: -; V: TRBV4-1; size: -; J: TRBJ1-4
DNA: TGTGCCAGCAGTAGGGGGACTAGCGGGAAAGAGACCCAGTACTTC; CDR3: CASSRGTSGKETQYF; D: TRBD2; V: TRBV6-6; size: -; J: TRBJ2-5
DNA: TGTGCCATCAGCGAGTCAGTGCTAGCGCCAGATACGCAGTATTTT; CDR3: CAISESVLAPDTQYF; D: -; V: TRBV10-3; size: once; J: TRBJ2-3
DNA: TGCGCCAGCAGCCAGGTCGACAGGGGAGGACAAGAGACCCAGTACTTC; CDR3: CASSQVDRGGQETQYF; D: TRBD1; V: TRBV4-1; size: -; J: TRBJ2-5
DNA: TGTGCCAGCAGCCAAGGGACAGAGTTTAACTATGGCTACACCTTC; CDR3: CASSQGTEFNYGYTF; D: -; V: TRBV4-2; size: once; J: TRBJ1-2
DNA: TGCGCCAGCAGCCAAGATCGGACTAGCGTCTACGAGCAGTACTTC; CDR3: CASSQDRTSVYEQYF; D: TRBD2; V: TRBV4-3; size: -; J: TRBJ2-7
DNA: TGTGCCAGCAGCGGAGGACAGGTCGACGAGCAGTACTTC; CDR3: CASSGGQVDEQYF; D: TRBD1; V: TRBV9; size: -; J: TRBJ2-7
DNA: TGTGCCAGCAGCTCCCAGGGGTTTAGCACAGATACGCAGTATTTT; CDR3: CASSSQGFSTDTQYF; D: -; V: TRBV13; size: -; J: TRBJ2-3
DNA: TGTGCCTGGAGTGGACGGGAGGGGGCGGTGTTTTTT; CDR3: CAWSGREGAVFF; D: TRBD1; V: TRBV30; size: -; J: TRBJ1-4
DNA: TGCGCCAGCAGCTTGGGCGATTCAAATTCACCCCTCCACTTT; CDR3: CASSLGDSNSPLHF; D: -; V: TRBV5-1; size: -; J: TRBJ1-6
DNA: TGTGCCAGCAGTGTGGCGGCCCCAGATACGCAGTATTTT; CDR3: CASSVAAPDTQYF; D: -; V: TRBV28; size: -; J: TRBJ2-3
DNA: TGTGCCAGCACCCCGACAGTGCTCAACTACGAGCAGTACTTC; CDR3: CASTPTVLNYEQYF; D: -; V: TRBV2; size: -; J: TRBJ2-7
DNA: TGTGCCAGCAGTGGCCAGGGAGGAGATACGCAGTATTTT; CDR3: CASSGQGGDTQYF; D: -; V: TRBV2; size: -; J: TRBJ2-3
DNA: TGTGCCAGCAGTTACTCCGGGACAGGGCGCCACGAGCAGTACTTC; CDR3: CASSYSGTGRHEQYF; D: TRBD1; V: TRBV27; size: -; J: TRBJ2-7
DNA: TGTGCCAGTGGAGCGGGAGCTTCCTACGAGCAGTACTTC; CDR3: CASGAGASYEQYF; D: TRBD2; V: TRBV3-1/TRBV3-2; size: -; J: TRBJ2-7
DNA: TGTGCCAGCTCTCTCCGGGACTCGGGCCCCTACGAGCAGTACTTC; CDR3: CASSLRDSGPYEQYF; D: -; V: TRBV18; size: -; J: TRBJ2-7
DNA: TGTGCCAGCAGTCCAGGACAGGGCTACGAGCAGTACTTC; CDR3: CASSPGQGYEQYF; D: TRBD1; V: TRBV12-3/TRBV12-4; size: -; J: TRBJ2-7
DNA: TGTGCCAGCAGAGAACGACAAGGAGGCTACAATGAGCAGTTCTTC; CDR3: CASRERQGGYNEQFF; D: -; V: TRBV3-1/TRBV3-2; size: -; J: TRBJ2-1